This T cell receptor (beta chain) was obtained from a study of OX40 agonist ivuxolimab in advanced cancers. The overall study: Dosing consisted of intravenous ivuxolimab at 0.01 to 10 mg/kg every 2 weeks. Of the patients, three showed partial responses, one with hepatocellular carcinoma and two with cutaneous melanoma. Notes on the study in general: CD4+ and CD8+ T cells in blood underwent clonal expansion by week 6 at 0.1 to 3.0 mg/kg.

Here immunoSEQ multiplex PCR was the method, and the copy in TCRdb shows in-frame clones only, minus some. The table includes more than 35,000 clones, roughly 80% detected once. In the case of this clone: Its antigen is as yet unknown.

The CDR3 totals 16 residues. Germline V gives CDR1 LNHNV, CDR2 YYDKDF (reference sequence). J was trimmed by 6 bases and V by 4 bases; bases with no gene match: 12. This specimen was CD4+ or CD8+ T cells sorted from blood, taken in a trial of the OX40 agonist ivuxolimab. This TCR came from an adult with an advanced solid tumor such as melanoma, head and neck, liver or kidney cancer. This chain uses TRBV15 with TRBJ1-2, with 9 positions matching TRBD1. This chain's CDR3 is CATSTTRTGENDGYTF. CDR3 sequence (DNA): TGTGCCACCAGCACCACGCGGACAGGGGAGAATGATGGCTACACCTTC.